The T cell receptor (beta chain) under discussion was sequenced for a study of early T cells in non-severe SARS-CoV-2 infection. Study context: With bulk RNA from unsorted whole blood as input, sequencing yielded unpaired chains. Regarding the study as a whole: VDJdb matching skewed toward anti-spike CD8 responses, missing private and CD4 specificities.

Individual cDNA molecules received unique molecular identifiers during library preparation. TCRdb redid the calling of the 5' RACE reads with MiXCR, one entry per CDR3 protein. This sample has about 61,000 distinct CDR3 sequences, with 10% to 13% found just once. Regarding this clonotype: The antigen is unknown.

Germline lookup yields CDR1 SQVTM and CDR2 ANQGSEA. The CDR3 is 13 amino acids. V is TRBV29-1 and J is TRBJ2-7, with a tentative D call TRBD2 (6 bases). The sample consisted of whole blood. The receptor was derived from an adult who was a healthcare worker with PCR-confirmed SARS-CoV-2 infection or an uninfected control (not recorded which). CDR3 residues: CSAGGYRSYEQYF. The DNA for the CDR3 is TGCAGTGCCGGGGGTTATAGATCCTACGAGCAGTACTTC.